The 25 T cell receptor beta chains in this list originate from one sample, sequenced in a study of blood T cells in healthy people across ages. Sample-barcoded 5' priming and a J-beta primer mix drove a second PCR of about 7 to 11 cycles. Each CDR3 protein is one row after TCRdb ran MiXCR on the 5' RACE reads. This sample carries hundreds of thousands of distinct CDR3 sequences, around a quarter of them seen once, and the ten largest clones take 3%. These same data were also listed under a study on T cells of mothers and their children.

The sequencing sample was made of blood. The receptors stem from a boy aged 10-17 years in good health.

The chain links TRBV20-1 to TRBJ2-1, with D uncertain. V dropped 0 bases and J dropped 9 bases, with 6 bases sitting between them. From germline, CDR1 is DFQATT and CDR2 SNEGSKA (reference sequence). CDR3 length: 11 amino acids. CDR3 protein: CSARDRTEQFF. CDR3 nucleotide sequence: TGCAGTGCTAGAGACCGGACTGAGCAGTTCTTC.

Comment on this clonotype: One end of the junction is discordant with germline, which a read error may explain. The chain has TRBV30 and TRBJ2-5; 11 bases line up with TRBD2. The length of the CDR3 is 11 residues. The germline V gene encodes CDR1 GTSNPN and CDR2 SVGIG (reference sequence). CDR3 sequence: CAWSAHASGGF. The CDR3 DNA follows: TGTGCCTGGAGTGCCCACGCTAGCGGGGGGTTC.

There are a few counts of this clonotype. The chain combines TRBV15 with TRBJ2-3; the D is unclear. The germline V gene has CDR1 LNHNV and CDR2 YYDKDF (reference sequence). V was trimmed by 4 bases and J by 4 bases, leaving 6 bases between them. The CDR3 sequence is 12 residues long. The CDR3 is CATSTLPDTQYF. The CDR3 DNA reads TGTGCCACCAGCACACTTCCAGATACGCAGTATTTT.

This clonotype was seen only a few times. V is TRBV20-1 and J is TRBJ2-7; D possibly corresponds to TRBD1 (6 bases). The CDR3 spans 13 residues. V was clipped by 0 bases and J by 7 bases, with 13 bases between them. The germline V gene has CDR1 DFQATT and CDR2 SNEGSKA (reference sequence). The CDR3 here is CSARDDSQGEQYF. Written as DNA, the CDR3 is TGCAGTGCTAGAGACGACTCCCAGGGGGAGCAGTACTTC.

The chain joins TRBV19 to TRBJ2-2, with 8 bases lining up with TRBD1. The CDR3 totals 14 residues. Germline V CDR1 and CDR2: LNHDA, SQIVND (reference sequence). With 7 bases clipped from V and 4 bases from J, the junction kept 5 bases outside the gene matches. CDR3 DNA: TGTGCCAGTAACGCGGACAGGGTCACCGGGGAGCTGTTTTTT. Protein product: CASNADRVTGELFF.

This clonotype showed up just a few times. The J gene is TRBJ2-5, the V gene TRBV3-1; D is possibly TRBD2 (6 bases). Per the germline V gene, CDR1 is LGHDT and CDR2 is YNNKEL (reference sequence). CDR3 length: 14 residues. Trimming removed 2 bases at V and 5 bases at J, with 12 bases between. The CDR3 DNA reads TGTGCCAGCAGCCAAAGGGCGGGGTGGGAGACCCAGTACTTC. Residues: CASSQRAGWETQYF.

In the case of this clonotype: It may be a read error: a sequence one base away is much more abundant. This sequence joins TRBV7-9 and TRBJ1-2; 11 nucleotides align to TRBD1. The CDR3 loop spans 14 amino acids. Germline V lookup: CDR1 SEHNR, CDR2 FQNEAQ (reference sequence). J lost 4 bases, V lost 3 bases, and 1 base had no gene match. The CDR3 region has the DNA TGTGCCAGCAGCTTCGGGACAGGGGGCTATGGCTACACCTTC. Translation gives CASSFGTGGYGYTF.

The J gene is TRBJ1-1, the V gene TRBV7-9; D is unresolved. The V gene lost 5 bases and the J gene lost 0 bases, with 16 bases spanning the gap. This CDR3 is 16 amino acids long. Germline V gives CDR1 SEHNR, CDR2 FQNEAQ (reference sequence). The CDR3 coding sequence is TGTGCCAGCAGCCAGATAAAGGGTATGATGAACACTGAAGCTTTCTTT. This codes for CASSQIKGMMNTEAFF.

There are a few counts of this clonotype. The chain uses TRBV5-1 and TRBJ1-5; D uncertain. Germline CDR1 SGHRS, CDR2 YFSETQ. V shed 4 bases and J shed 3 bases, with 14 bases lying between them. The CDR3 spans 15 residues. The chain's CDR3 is CASSRVLGPNQPQHF. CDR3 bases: TGCGCCAGCAGCCGGGTTCTTGGGCCCAATCAGCCCCAGCATTTT.

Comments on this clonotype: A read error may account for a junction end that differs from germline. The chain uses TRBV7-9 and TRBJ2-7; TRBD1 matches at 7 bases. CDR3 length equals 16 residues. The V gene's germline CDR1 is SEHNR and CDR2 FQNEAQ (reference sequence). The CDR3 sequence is CASSATSRTGTYEQYF. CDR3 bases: TGCGCCAGCAGCGCAACCTCCAGGACAGGCACCTACGAGCAGTACTTC.

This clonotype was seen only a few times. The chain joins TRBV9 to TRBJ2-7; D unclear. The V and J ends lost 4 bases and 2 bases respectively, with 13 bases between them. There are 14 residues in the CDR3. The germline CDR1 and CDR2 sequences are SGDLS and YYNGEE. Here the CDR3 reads CASSPTRKPYEQYF. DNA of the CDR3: TGTGCCAGCAGCCCGACGCGGAAACCCTACGAGCAGTACTTC.

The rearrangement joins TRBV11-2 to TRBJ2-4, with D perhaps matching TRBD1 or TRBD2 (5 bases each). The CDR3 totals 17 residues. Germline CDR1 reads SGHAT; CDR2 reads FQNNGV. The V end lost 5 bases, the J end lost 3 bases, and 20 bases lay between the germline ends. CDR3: CASSPNRGVGGKNIQYF. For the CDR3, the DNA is TGTGCCAGCAGCCCCAACAGAGGGGTTGGGGGCAAAAACATTCAGTACTTC.

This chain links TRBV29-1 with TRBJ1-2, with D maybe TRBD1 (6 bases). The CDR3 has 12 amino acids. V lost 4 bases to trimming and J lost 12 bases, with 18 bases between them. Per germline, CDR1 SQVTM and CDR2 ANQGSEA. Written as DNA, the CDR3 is TGCAGCGTTGCCATAGACAGGATCGACCACACCTTC. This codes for CSVAIDRIDHTF.

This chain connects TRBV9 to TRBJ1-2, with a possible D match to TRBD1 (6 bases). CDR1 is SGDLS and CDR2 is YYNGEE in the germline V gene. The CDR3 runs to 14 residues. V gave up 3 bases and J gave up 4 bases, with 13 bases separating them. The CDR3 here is CASSDNRESYGYTF. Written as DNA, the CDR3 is TGTGCCAGCAGCGACAACAGGGAGAGCTATGGCTACACCTTC.

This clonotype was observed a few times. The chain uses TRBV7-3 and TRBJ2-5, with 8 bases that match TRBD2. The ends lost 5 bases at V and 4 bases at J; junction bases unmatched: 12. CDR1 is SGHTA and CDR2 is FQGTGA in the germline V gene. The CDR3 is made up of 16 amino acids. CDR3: CASSPRSGGGPETQYF. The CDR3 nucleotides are TGTGCCAGCAGCCCCCGGTCCGGGGGGGGCCCAGAGACCCAGTACTTC.

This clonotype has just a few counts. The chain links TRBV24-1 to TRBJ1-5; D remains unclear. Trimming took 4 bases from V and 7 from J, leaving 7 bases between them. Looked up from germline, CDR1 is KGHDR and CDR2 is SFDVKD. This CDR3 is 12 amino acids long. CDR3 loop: CATSDLGQPQHF. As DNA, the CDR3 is TGTGCCACCAGTGACTTAGGGCAGCCCCAGCATTTT.

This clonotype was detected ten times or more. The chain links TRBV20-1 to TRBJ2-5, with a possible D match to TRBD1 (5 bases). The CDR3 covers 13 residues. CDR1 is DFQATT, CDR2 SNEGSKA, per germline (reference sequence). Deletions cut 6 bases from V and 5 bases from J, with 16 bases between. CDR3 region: CSAVNRPWETQYF. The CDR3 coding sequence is TGCAGTGCCGTGAACAGGCCCTGGGAGACCCAGTACTTC.

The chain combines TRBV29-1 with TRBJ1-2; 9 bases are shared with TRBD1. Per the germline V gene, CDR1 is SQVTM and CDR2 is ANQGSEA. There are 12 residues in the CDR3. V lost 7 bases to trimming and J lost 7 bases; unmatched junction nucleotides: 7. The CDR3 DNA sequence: TGCAGCGACGGACAGGGGAATGGTGGCTACACCTTC. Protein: CSDGQGNGGYTF. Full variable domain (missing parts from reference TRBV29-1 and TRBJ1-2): SAVISQKPSRDICQRGTSLTIQCQVDSQVTMMFWYRQQPGQSLTLIATANQGSEATYESGFVIDKFPISRPNLTFSTLTVSNMSPEDSSIYLCSDGQGNGGYTFGSGTRLTVV.

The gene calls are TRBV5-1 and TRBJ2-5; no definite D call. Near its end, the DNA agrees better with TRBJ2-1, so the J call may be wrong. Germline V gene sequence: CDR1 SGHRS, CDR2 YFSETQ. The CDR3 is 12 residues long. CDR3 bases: TGCGCCAGCAGCCTTTTACGGGATGAGCAGTTCTTC. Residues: CASSLLRDEQFF.

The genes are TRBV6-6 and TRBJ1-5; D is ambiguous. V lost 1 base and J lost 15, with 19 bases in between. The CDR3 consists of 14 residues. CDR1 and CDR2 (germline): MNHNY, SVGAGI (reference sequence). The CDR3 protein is CASSYLNLKDSRHF. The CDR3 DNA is TGTGCCAGCAGTTACTTAAACTTAAAGGATTCACGGCATTTT.

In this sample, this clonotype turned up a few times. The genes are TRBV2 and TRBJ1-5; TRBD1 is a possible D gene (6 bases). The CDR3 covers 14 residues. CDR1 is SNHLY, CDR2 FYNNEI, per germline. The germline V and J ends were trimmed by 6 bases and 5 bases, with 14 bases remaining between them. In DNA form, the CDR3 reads TGTGCCAGCAGGGGAAGGGGGGAGGATCAGCCCCAGCATTTT. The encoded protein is CASRGRGEDQPQHF.

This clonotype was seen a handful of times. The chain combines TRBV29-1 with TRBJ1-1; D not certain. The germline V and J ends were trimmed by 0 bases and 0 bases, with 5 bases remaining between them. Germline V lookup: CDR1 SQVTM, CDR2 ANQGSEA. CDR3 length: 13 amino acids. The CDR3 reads CSVEEFMNTEAFF. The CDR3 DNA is TGCAGCGTTGAAGAATTTATGAACACTGAAGCTTTCTTT.

CDR3 residues: CASSYSDTYGYTF. In DNA, the CDR3 is TGTGCCAGCAGTTATTCGGACACCTATGGCTACACCTTC. The rearrangement joins TRBV27 to TRBJ1-2, with a tentative D call TRBD1 (5 bases). The CDR3 is 13 amino acids. The V gene's germline CDR1 is MNHEY and CDR2 SMNVEV (reference sequence). The germline V and J ends were trimmed by 4 bases and 4 bases, with 10 bases remaining between them.

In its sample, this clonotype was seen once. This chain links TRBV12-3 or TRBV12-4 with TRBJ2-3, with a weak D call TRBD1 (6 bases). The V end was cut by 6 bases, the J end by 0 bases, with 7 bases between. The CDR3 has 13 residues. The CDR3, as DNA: TGTGCCAGCAGGGGACACAGCACAGATACGCAGTATTTT. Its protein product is CASRGHSTDTQYF.

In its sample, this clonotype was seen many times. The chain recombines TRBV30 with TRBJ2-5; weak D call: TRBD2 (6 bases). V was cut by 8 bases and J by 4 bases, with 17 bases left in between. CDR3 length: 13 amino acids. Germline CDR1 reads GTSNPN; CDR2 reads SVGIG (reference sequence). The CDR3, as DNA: TGTGCCCATAGCGTGGGACTGGGAGAGACCCAGTACTTC. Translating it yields CAHSVGLGETQYF.